This TCR beta chain was sequenced for a study of a mutant IDH1 vaccine in newly diagnosed glioma (dated by TCRdb to the early 2020s). With respect to the entire study: Vaccination began 4-6 weeks after radiotherapy alone, or alongside temozolomide cycles in the chemotherapy-containing groups. The roughly 32 treated patients were 62.5% male and around 40% female, with a mean age of roughly 42 years. Before enrollment, patients had received standard therapy of radiotherapy alone, temozolomide alone, or radiochemotherapy with temozolomide; most received the combination. Visit V12 was the week-35 safety follow-up and visit V13 was the week-47 end of study. Peripheral blood was collected at six visits: V03 (baseline), V05, V07, V10, V12 and V13. Longitudinal TCRB deep sequencing was performed for about 25 treated patients wherever samples were available for exploratory analyses.

What the authors observed across the whole study: Changes in the top peripheral T cell clonotypes picked up by TCRB sequencing did not appear to be linked to pseudoprogression. Availability determined which PBMC samples were chosen for TCRB deep sequencing. The authors noted that analyses of patient blood samples could not be reproduced because of sample limitations. Across multiple MHC alleles, vaccine-induced immune responses were seen in 90% to 95% of patients.

The CDR3 covers 15 residues, taking in both the cysteine and the phenylalanine. The read is trimmed to its CDR3 DNA, 45 bases read in frame from base 1. CDR1 SGHDT and CDR2 YYEEEE are derived from the germline V gene. The germline ends are 10 bases apart after V is trimmed by 2 bases and J by 1 base. The time point tag for this specimen amounts to: week 35, safety follow-up. A 20-mer mutant IDH1 peptide at 300 micrograms in Montanide made up each vaccine dose, which was injected subcutaneously together with topical imiquimod. Across visits V03 through V10, patients got a total of eight vaccinations, given in weeks 1, 3, 5, 7, 11, 15, 19 and 23. All donors had newly diagnosed IDH1-mutant astrocytomas of WHO grade 3 or 4 that showed loss of nuclear ATRX. The samples were drawn from NOA16, a multicentre, single-arm, open-label phase I trial in Germany that tested a mutant IDH1 peptide vaccine in humans for the first time. Genomic DNA for TCRB sequencing was isolated from EDTA blood with the DNeasy Blood and Tissue Kit.

Receptor libraries were prepared by the immunoSEQ multiplex PCR assay. Rearranged TCR beta chain sequences were amplified using the hsTCRB Kit according to the manufacturer's protocol. An Illumina MiSeq was used to sequence the TCRB libraries. Per the original workflow: The proprietary platform of the kit vendor was used for demultiplexing, trimming and gene mapping. TCRdb carries this immuneACCESS record with in-frame sequences only. Its versions omit some clonotypes, under half of them owing to an unresolved V gene in the studies checked, with the rest unexplained. From that table come the V and J calls and clone size; the DNA was used to work out D and trimming. This sample lists some 33,000 clones; 81% were detected once. Of the sample, 15% to 17% is held by the ten largest clones. Concerning this clone itself: Its antigen specificity is not known. Base-call qualities are not available, and no considerably larger clone is one nucleotide away.

This receptor was obtained from a man in his thirties or forties with glioma. The V and J genes are TRBV5-6 and TRBJ1-3, with the D gene not confidently named. Sequencing was performed on PBMCs, taken from a glioma patient whose treatment included an IDH1 peptide vaccine. The nucleotide sequence is TGTGCCAGCAGCTTCTACAGAACTTCTGGAAACACCATATATTTT. Its translation reads: CASSFYRTSGNTIYF.